The clone carrying this T cell receptor (beta chain) was detected a few times. Its specificity is not known. Alongside a J-beta primer mix, a sample-barcoded 5' primer served in a second PCR lasting about 6 to 11 cycles. A tag from a template-switch adaptor with 12 random nucleotides marked each cDNA molecule. TCRdb reanalysed the 5' RACE reads using MiXCR and keeps one entry per CDR3 protein. The repertoire consists of around 280,000 distinct CDR3 sequences, with 27% occurring once and the leading ten covering 25% to 35%. This record comes from a study of blood T cells in healthy people across ages. Study-level results: Correlation between TCR beta diversity and naive T cell percentage was strong. Diversity estimates from one million T cells were considered underestimates. The fall in TCR beta diversity per million T cells was roughly linear with age.

This CDR3 spans 17 amino acids. CDR1 LGHNA and CDR2 YSLEER come from the germline V gene. V shed 0 bases and J 7 bases; nucleotides not matched to a gene: 7. The sequenced sample was blood. The clonotype originates from a woman between 65 and 79 years old in good health. The chain recombines TRBV4-3 with TRBJ2-3; 13 bases are a match to TRBD2. The CDR3 here is CASSQEHTSGREYTQYF. The CDR3 bases are TGCGCCAGCAGCCAAGAACATACTAGCGGGAGGGAATATACGCAGTATTTT.